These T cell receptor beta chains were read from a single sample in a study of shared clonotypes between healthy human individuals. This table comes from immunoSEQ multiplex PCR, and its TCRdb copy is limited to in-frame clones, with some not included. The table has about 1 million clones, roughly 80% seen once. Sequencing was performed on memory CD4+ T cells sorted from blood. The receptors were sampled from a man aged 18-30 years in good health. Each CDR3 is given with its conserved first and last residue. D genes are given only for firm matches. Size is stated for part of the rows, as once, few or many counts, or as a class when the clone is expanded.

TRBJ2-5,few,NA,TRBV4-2,TGTGCCAGCAGCCAGCAAGGTTACCAAGAGACCCAGTACTTC,CASSQQGYQETQYF
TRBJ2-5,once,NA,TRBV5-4,TGTGCCAGCAGCTACTTTTACCAAGAGACCCAGTACTTC,CASSYFYQETQYF
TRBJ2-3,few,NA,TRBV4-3,TGCGCCAGCAGCCAAGATTTGGGCACAGATACGCAGTATTTT,CASSQDLGTDTQYF
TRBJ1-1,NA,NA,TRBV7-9,TGTGCCAGCAGCTTCTACCGGGTGTCGGGCACTGAAGCTTTCTTT,CASSFYRVSGTEAFF
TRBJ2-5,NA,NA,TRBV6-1,TGTGCCAGCAGTGTTAGCGGCCAAGAGACCCAGTACTTC,CASSVSGQETQYF
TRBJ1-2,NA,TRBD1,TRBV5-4,TGTGCCAGCAGCTTCGGACAGGGGATTATAGCTAACTATGGCTACACCTTC,CASSFGQGIIANYGYTF
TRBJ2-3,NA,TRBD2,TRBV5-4,TGTGCCAGCAGCTCGGGGACTAGCGGGCCCTCCCGCGCAGATACGCAGTATTTT,CASSSGTSGPSRADTQYF
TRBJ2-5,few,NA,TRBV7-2,TGTGCCAGCAGCTTAAGAGGGCCTTCCCAAGAGACCCAGTACTTC,CASSLRGPSQETQYF
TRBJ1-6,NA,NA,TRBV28,TGTGCCAGCAGTTTAGGCCAGGGATATTCACCCCTCCACTTT,CASSLGQGYSPLHF
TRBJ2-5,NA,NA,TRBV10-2,TGCGCCAGCAGTGATTGGGCCCAAGAGACCCAGTACTTC,CASSDWAQETQYF